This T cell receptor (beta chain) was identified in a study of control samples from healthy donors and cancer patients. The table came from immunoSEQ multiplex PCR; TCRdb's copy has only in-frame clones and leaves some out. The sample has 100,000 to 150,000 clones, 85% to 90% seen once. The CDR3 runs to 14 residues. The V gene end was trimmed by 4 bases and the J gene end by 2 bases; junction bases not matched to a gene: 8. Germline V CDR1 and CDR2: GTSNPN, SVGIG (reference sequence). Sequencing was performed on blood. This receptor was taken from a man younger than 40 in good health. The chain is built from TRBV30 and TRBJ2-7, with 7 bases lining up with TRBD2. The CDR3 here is CAWTEGGSPYEQYF. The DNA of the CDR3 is TGTGCCTGGACCGAGGGAGGGTCCCCCTACGAGCAGTACTTC.